The next 10 T cell receptor beta chains were all read from a single sample in a study of T cell clonotyping in hematopoietic cell transplantation. The assay was immunoSEQ multiplex PCR, and TCRdb's table has in-frame clones only and misses some. The sample comprises about 36,000 clones, around 95% of which are singletons, and about 1.5% rests with the top ten. This sample's time point: recipient sample about 28 days before transplant, after cytoreduction. The sequences come from peripheral blood mononuclear cells, collected before stem cell transplant. The source of these receptors is a man aged 40-50 years with chronic myeloid leukemia. Some clones in this sample may be carry-over from other donors' samples.

The chain employs TRBV29-1 and TRBJ2-7, with a tentative D call TRBD1 (5 bases). Deletions cut 7 bases from V and 1 base from J, with 11 bases between. The CDR3 runs 12 residues. Per the germline V gene, CDR1 is SQVTM and CDR2 is ANQGSEA. The CDR3 DNA sequence: TGCAGCGCCCTGGACATTTCCTACGAGCAGTACTTC. It codes for CSALDISYEQYF.

Only one count was recorded for this clone. This chain joins TRBV6-6 and TRBJ1-2; 7 nucleotides align to TRBD1. V dropped 3 bases and J dropped 6; count of bases not matched to a gene: 4. CDR3 length: 13 amino acids. The germline V gene encodes CDR1 MNHNY and CDR2 SVGAGI (reference sequence). The CDR3 loop reads CASSYDRDHGYTF. CDR3 sequence (DNA): TGTGCCAGCAGTTATGACAGGGACCATGGCTACACCTTC.

This clone showed up just once. The V call is TRBV19, the J call TRBJ1-5; D not certain. Germline V gives CDR1 LNHDA, CDR2 SQIVND (reference sequence). The CDR3 sequence is 13 residues long. Trimming took 4 bases from V and 11 from J, leaving 15 bases between them. The CDR3 region has the DNA TGTGCCAGTAGTACTAGGAGCGCTTGGGCCCAGCATTTT. Protein: CASSTRSAWAQHF.

The chain recombines TRBV6-5 with TRBJ2-3; D is uncertain. Germline-derived CDR1 and CDR2 are MNHEY and SVGAGI. The ends were cut back, 4 bases at V and 5 bases at J, with 13 bases in the middle. This CDR3 spans 14 amino acids. CDR3 DNA sequence: TGTGCCAGCAGTTGGGGTTGGGGTGAAGATACGCAGTATTTT. Its protein product is CASSWGWGEDTQYF.

A single count supports this clone. The chain combines TRBV6-5 with TRBJ1-3; no definite D call. Trimming pared 2 bases from V and 4 bases from J, leaving 9 bases between. The CDR3 contains 14 residues. From germline, CDR1 is MNHEY and CDR2 SVGAGI. Written as DNA, the CDR3 is TGTGCCAGCAGTTACCACCCAGGAGGAAACACCATATATTTT. It is translated as CASSYHPGGNTIYF.

This chain uses TRBV6-5 with TRBJ1-1; TRBD1 is a possible D gene (5 bases). Trimming removed 0 bases at V and 8 bases at J, with 7 bases between. The CDR3 has 12 residues. CDR1 MNHEY and CDR2 SVGAGI come from the germline V gene. DNA for the CDR3: TGTGCCAGCAGTTACTCGGGGGAGGAAGCTTTCTTT. Its protein product is CASSYSGEEAFF.

The chain is built from TRBV7-8 and TRBJ1-2, with unresolved D. Deletions cut 3 bases from V and 5 bases from J, with 13 bases between. The CDR3 has 14 amino acids. Germline V lookup: CDR1 SGHVS, CDR2 FQNEAQ. The CDR3 coding sequence is TGTGCCAGCAGCTTCACGGCCGGAGGGTATGGCTACACCTTC. Translated: CASSFTAGGYGYTF.

J is TRBJ2-7 and V is TRBV15; D is possibly TRBD1 or TRBD2 (6 bases each). Trimming took 5 bases from V and 0 from J, leaving 11 bases between them. The germline CDR1 and CDR2 sequences are LNHNV and YYDKDF (reference sequence). The CDR3 is 14 residues long. The DNA of the CDR3 is TGTGCCACCAGCGGAGGGGGAGACTCCTACGAGCAGTACTTC. This gives the protein CATSGGGDSYEQYF.

This sequence joins TRBV6-6 and TRBJ1-2; D gene unclear. Per germline, CDR1 MNHNY and CDR2 SVGAGI (reference sequence). CDR3 length equals 13 residues. V was trimmed by 6 bases and J by 3 bases, leaving 11 bases between them. The CDR3: CASSPDTYYGYTF. The DNA of the CDR3 is TGTGCCAGCAGCCCCGACACTTACTATGGCTACACCTTC.

The chain couples TRBV5-6 to TRBJ2-7; 8 bases match TRBD2. V dropped 1 base and J dropped 2; count of bases not matched to a gene: 8. This CDR3 is built from 16 residues. Germline CDR1 reads SGHDT; CDR2 reads YYEEEE. This chain's CDR3 is CASSLWAGGLTYEQYF. CDR3 nucleotide sequence: TGTGCCAGCAGCTTGTGGGCGGGGGGCCTAACCTACGAGCAGTACTTC.